The rows below give T cell receptor beta chains drawn from one sample of a study of cytomegalovirus exposure and HLA in healthy donors. The table came from immunoSEQ multiplex PCR; TCRdb's copy has only in-frame clones and leaves some out. The table has some 140,000 clones, more than 75% seen once. Sequenced material: PBMCs. The receptor set was obtained from a man aged 25 to 40 in good health and CMV-seronegative. Both conserved end residues are part of each CDR3. The D gene is left open where the match is weak. Only part of the rows carry a size: once, few, many, or a class if the clone is expanded.

J gene	clone size	V gene	D gene	CDR3 DNA	CDR3 protein
TRBJ2-7	NA	TRBV10-3	NA	TGTGCCATCAGGGCCGGGGATACCTACGAGCAGTACTTC	CAIRAGDTYEQYF
TRBJ1-5	once	TRBV30	TRBD1	TGTGCCTGGAGTACCCCGGGACAGGGTTTCGCTCAGCCCCAGCATTTT	CAWSTPGQGFAQPQHF
TRBJ1-1	NA	TRBV7-2	TRBD1	TGTGCCAGCAGCCCAGGCAGGGGGCAAGGGCTGAACACTGAAGCTTTCTTT	CASSPGRGQGLNTEAFF
TRBJ1-3	NA	TRBV5-6	NA	TGTGCCAGCAGCTCAGGACAGCCAGGGGGAAACACCATATATTTT	CASSSGQPGGNTIYF
TRBJ1-2	few	TRBV18	TRBD1	TGTGCCAGCTCAGGGACAGGGGACTATGGCTACACCTTC	CASSGTGDYGYTF
TRBJ2-7	NA	TRBV28	TRBD1	TGTGCCAGCAGTGACCGGGACAGGGACTACGAGCAGTACTTC	CASSDRDRDYEQYF
TRBJ2-1	NA	TRBV4-2	TRBD2	TGTGCCAGCAGCCAAGATGAGGCCAGCGGGAGGGCCGGGGATGAGCAGTTCTTC	CASSQDEASGRAGDEQFF
TRBJ1-5	NA	TRBV5-3	TRBD1	TGTGCCAGAAGCTTGAGGGGGACAGGGGGCGTCGTCAATCAGCCCCAGCATTTT	CARSLRGTGGVVNQPQHF
TRBJ2-7	NA	TRBV4-1	TRBD2	TGCGCCAGCAGCCATGGGACTAGCGGTCTTTACGAGCAGTACTTC	CASSHGTSGLYEQYF
TRBJ2-5	NA	TRBV28	TRBD2	TGTGCCAGCAGGATACGCGGGAGCGGGAGGTTTGGGAGGGAGACCCAGTACTTC	CASRIRGSGRFGRETQYF
TRBJ2-3	NA	TRBV11-1	TRBD1	TGTGCCAGCAGCCCCGGGACAGGGCGGACAGATACGCAGTATTTT	CASSPGTGRTDTQYF
TRBJ2-5	NA	TRBV27	TRBD1	TGTGCCAGCAGTTACACAGGGGGCGAGACCCAGTACTTC	CASSYTGGETQYF
TRBJ1-1	NA	TRBV5-4	TRBD1	TGTGCCAGCAGCCCCGGAGGGGGCCGGAACACTGAAGCTTTCTTT	CASSPGGGRNTEAFF
TRBJ2-1	NA	TRBV30	NA	TGTGCCTTGAAAGACAGCTCCTACAATGAGCAGTTCTTC	CALKDSSYNEQFF
TRBJ1-2	NA	TRBV27	TRBD1	TGTGCCAGCAGTTTAACAACAGGGGCCGGAGCCTATGGCTACACCTTC	CASSLTTGAGAYGYTF